These 26 T cell receptor beta chains were all obtained from the same sample, sequenced in a study of cytomegalovirus exposure and HLA in healthy donors. This PCR relied on a set of 60 Vbeta primers and 13 Jbeta primers. Clones were sequenced by immunoSEQ multiplex PCR, and TCRdb holds only the in-frame ones, with some missing. Here the sample spans fewer than 120,000 clones, approximately 84% being singletons. Sequenced sample: PBMCs. The receptors stem from a man aged 35 to 55 in good health and CMV-seronegative.

This chain links TRBV6-5 with TRBJ1-5; 7 bases align to TRBD1. CDR3 size: 14 residues. Germline CDR1 MNHEY, CDR2 SVGAGI. Trimming removed 0 bases from V and 11 bases from J; junction bases left unmatched: 7. CDR3 coding DNA: TGTGCCAGCAGTTACTCGACAGGGAGCACGTCCCAGCATTTT. It specifies CASSYSTGSTSQHF.

The chain joins TRBV30 to TRBJ1-6; D possibly corresponds to TRBD1 (6 bases). CDR1 GTSNPN and CDR2 SVGIG come from the germline V gene (reference sequence). The V gene lost 5 bases and the J gene lost 9 bases, with 17 bases spanning the gap. The CDR3 extends over 14 amino acids. CDR3 bases: TGTGCCTGGGCTCCGGGAACAGGGCTTTCACCCCTCCACTTT. Its protein product is CAWAPGTGLSPLHF.

This clone was counted between two and nine times. This chain links TRBV27 with TRBJ2-5; D is possibly TRBD1 (5 bases). The CDR3 runs 13 residues. The V gene lost 2 bases and the J gene lost 4 bases, with 8 bases spanning the gap. Looked up from germline, CDR1 is MNHEY and CDR2 is SMNVEV (reference sequence). The CDR3, as DNA: TGTGCCAGCAGTTTAGGCCAGGGAGAGACCCAGTACTTC. This translates into CASSLGQGETQYF.

This rearrangement joins TRBV5-4 to TRBJ1-2; no reliable D call. Trimming left V 5 bases short and J 5 bases short, with 13 bases between. This CDR3 has 13 amino acids. Germline V gene lookup returns CDR1 SGHNT and CDR2 YYREEE (reference sequence). CDR3 bases: TGTGCCAGCAGTCTGGGGAGGCAGTATGGCTACACCTTC. Its protein is CASSLGRQYGYTF. Filled out from reference TRBV5-4 and TRBJ1-2, the complete variable domain reads ETGVTQSPTHLIKTRGQQVTLRCSSQSGHNTVSWYQQALGQGPQFIFQYYREEENGRGNFPPRFSGLQFPNYSSELNVNALELDDSALYLCASSLGRQYGYTFGSGTRLTVV.

There are a few counts of this clone. This chain links TRBV19 with TRBJ1-5; possible D gene TRBD1, 6 bases. V lost 7 bases to trimming and J lost 4 bases, with 8 bases between them. Germline assignment: CDR1 LNHDA and CDR2 SQIVND (reference sequence). The CDR3 totals 12 residues. Here the CDR3 DNA reads TGTGCCAGTACAGGGGTTAATCAGCCCCAGCATTTT. Translating gives CASTGVNQPQHF.

V is TRBV11-2 and J is TRBJ1-1, with D maybe TRBD1 (5 bases). Trimming shortened V by 7 bases and J by 5 bases, and 11 bases separated the two germline ends. The germline V gene encodes CDR1 SGHAT and CDR2 FQNNGV. The CDR3 totals 12 residues. The CDR3 DNA is TGTGCCAGCAATGGGGGGAGGACTGAAGCTTTCTTT. Its translation is CASNGGRTEAFF.

J is TRBJ2-5 and V is TRBV5-1; tentatively, D is TRBD1 (6 bases). The germline V gene encodes CDR1 SGHRS and CDR2 YFSETQ. Trimming removed 4 bases from V and 5 bases from J, with 15 bases in between. The CDR3 loop spans 14 amino acids. As DNA, the CDR3 is TGCGCCAGCAGCCCCCGAGGGACAAGGGAGACCCAGTACTTC. Amino acid sequence: CASSPRGTRETQYF.

There are a few counts of this clone. J is TRBJ2-3 and V is TRBV5-1; weak D call: TRBD1 (5 bases). CDR3 length: 16 amino acids. V was shortened by 0 bases and J by 2 bases, with 13 bases between the two germline ends. The V gene's germline CDR1 is SGHRS and CDR2 YFSETQ. The CDR3 here is CASSLGAGWVTDTQYF. The CDR3 nucleotides read TGCGCCAGCAGCTTGGGCGCAGGGTGGGTCACAGATACGCAGTATTTT.

The V and J genes are TRBV28 and TRBJ2-7, with TRBD2 identical over 8 bases. This CDR3 is built from 13 residues. Germline V lookup: CDR1 MDHEN, CDR2 SYDVKM. J was trimmed by 7 bases and V by 7 bases; bases with no gene match: 9. In DNA form, the CDR3 reads TGTGCCAGCAAAAACGGGAGGGGTTGGGAGCAGTACTTC. Residues: CASKNGRGWEQYF.

This chain uses TRBV5-4 with TRBJ1-4, with D possibly TRBD1 on 5 matching bases. The V gene lost 0 bases and the J gene lost 0 bases, with 9 bases spanning the gap. This CDR3 comprises 16 residues. The germline gives CDR1 SGHNT, CDR2 YYREEE (reference sequence). The CDR3 DNA reads TGTGCCAGCAGCTTGGATGCGGGGGCAACTAATGAAAAACTGTTTTTT. Protein sequence: CASSLDAGATNEKLFF.

The gene calls are TRBV5-6 and TRBJ2-7; possible D gene TRBD2, 6 bases. Germline CDR1 is SGHDT and CDR2 is YYEEEE. This CDR3 has 12 amino acids. With 2 bases removed from V and 3 bases from J, the gap between germline ends came to 6 bases. CDR3 nucleotides: TGTGCCAGCAGCTTCGGGGGCTACGAGCAGTACTTC. It encodes CASSFGGYEQYF.

The chain has TRBV7-9 and TRBJ1-2; perhaps TRBD1 as D (5 bases). V was trimmed by 7 bases and J by 1 base, leaving 13 bases between them. Germline CDR1 reads SEHNR; CDR2 reads FQNEAQ (reference sequence). There are 14 residues in the CDR3. CDR3 bases: TGTGCCAGCACCAGACAGCCTAATAACTATGGCTACACCTTC. It specifies CASTRQPNNYGYTF.

In this sample, this clone turned up once. V usage is TRBV27 and J usage is TRBJ2-7; a possible D gene is TRBD1 (6 bases). The CDR3 spans 12 residues. The V end was cut by 6 bases, the J end by 7 bases, with 13 bases between. Germline lookup yields CDR1 MNHEY and CDR2 SMNVEV (reference sequence). The CDR3 nucleotides read TGTGCCAGCAGACTCGACAGGCCGGAGCAGTACTTC. Translating it yields CASRLDRPEQYF.

The V call is TRBV11-2, the J call TRBJ1-2; a weak D match, TRBD1 (6 bases). Trimming took off 4 bases at V and 7 bases at J, with 13 bases between the two ends. This CDR3 is built from 13 residues. Germline assignment: CDR1 SGHAT and CDR2 FQNNGV. The chain's CDR3 is CASSSGDQGGYTF. As DNA, the CDR3 is TGTGCCAGCAGCTCAGGGGACCAGGGTGGCTACACCTTC.

The genes are TRBV6-6 and TRBJ2-7; 10 bases map to TRBD1. CDR1 is MNHNY, CDR2 SVGAGI, per germline (reference sequence). The CDR3 covers 14 residues. Germline trimming cut 5 bases from V and 2 bases from J; bases unmatched to any gene: 3. The DNA for the CDR3 is TGTGCCAGCAGTGGGACAGGGGCCGCCTACGAGCAGTACTTC. Translating it yields CASSGTGAAYEQYF.

CDR3 sequence (DNA): TGTGCCACCAGCAGAGTCAGGGCGGGGGCCGACTCTGGGGCCAACGTCCTGACTTTC. It codes for CATSRVRAGADSGANVLTF. V usage is TRBV15 and J usage is TRBJ2-6, with D maybe TRBD2 (7 bases). This CDR3 is built from 19 residues. V gave up 1 base and J gave up 0 bases, with 16 bases separating them. Germline loops: CDR1 LNHNV, CDR2 YYDKDF (reference sequence).

This clone was observed a few times. The chain uses TRBV29-1 and TRBJ1-5; D might be TRBD1 (5 bases). CDR1 SQVTM and CDR2 ANQGSEA come from the germline V gene. CDR3 length equals 13 residues. V lost 7 bases to trimming and J lost 2 bases, with 12 bases between them. The CDR3 protein is CSAQGGGNQPQHF. The CDR3 DNA sequence: TGCAGCGCCCAGGGTGGGGGCAATCAGCCCCAGCATTTT.

The V gene is TRBV28, the J gene TRBJ2-1; TRBD1 aligns across 9 bases. Germline loops: CDR1 MDHEN, CDR2 SYDVKM. CDR3 size: 15 residues. The junction had 7 bases not matched to a gene; V was cut back by 5 bases and J by 5 bases. The DNA for the CDR3 is TGTGCCAGCAGTCCCGGGACAGGGCTACACAATGAGCAGTTCTTC. This gives the protein CASSPGTGLHNEQFF.

This clone was counted once. The rearrangement joins TRBV5-6 to TRBJ1-1; D is unresolved. V was shortened by 2 bases and J by 0 bases, with 8 bases between the two germline ends. Germline lookup yields CDR1 SGHDT and CDR2 YYEEEE. CDR3 length: 14 amino acids. The chain's CDR3 is CASSFFGMNTEAFF. The CDR3 region has the DNA TGTGCCAGCAGCTTCTTCGGGATGAACACTGAAGCTTTCTTT.

The chain joins TRBV9 to TRBJ2-1; D is undetermined. This CDR3 has 12 residues. V lost 4 bases and J 7 bases, leaving 9 bases between the germline ends. Per the germline V gene, CDR1 is SGDLS and CDR2 is YYNGEE. CDR3 loop: CASSLLGNEQFF. CDR3 bases: TGTGCCAGCAGCCTCCTCGGGAATGAGCAGTTCTTC. Filled out from reference TRBV9 and TRBJ2-1, the complete variable domain reads DSGVTQTPKHLITATGQRVTLRCSPRSGDLSVYWYQQSLDQGLQFLIQYYNGEERAKGNILERFSAQQFPDLHSELNLSSLELGDSALYFCASSLLGNEQFFGPGTRLTVL.

This clone was observed a single time. The chain is built from TRBV15 and TRBJ2-3; 10 bases fit TRBD1. With 2 bases clipped from V and 1 base from J, the junction kept 15 bases outside the gene matches. Germline V lookup: CDR1 LNHNV, CDR2 YYDKDF (reference sequence). The CDR3 is 20 residues long. The CDR3 bases are TGTGCCACCAGCAGATCAACCGGGACAGGGGTTCTACTCCGCACAGATACGCAGTATTTT. Translated: CATSRSTGTGVLLRTDTQYF.

J is TRBJ1-1 and V is TRBV7-8; weak D call: TRBD1 (6 bases). The CDR3 loop spans 11 amino acids. CDR1 is SGHVS, CDR2 FQNEAQ, per germline. The V gene lost 8 bases and the J gene lost 4 bases, with 8 bases spanning the gap. The CDR3 DNA is TGTGCCAGCGGCAGGGGCACTGAAGCTTTCTTT. Translating gives CASGRGTEAFF.

V is TRBV6-4 and J is TRBJ2-3, with TRBD2 matching 11 bases. The ends lost 5 bases at V and 0 bases at J; junction bases unmatched: 4. The CDR3 runs to 16 residues. Germline V gives CDR1 MRHNA, CDR2 SNTAGT. The CDR3: CASSQLAGVSTDTQYF. In nucleotides, the CDR3 is TGTGCCAGCAGTCAACTAGCGGGGGTGAGCACAGATACGCAGTATTTT.

The V gene is TRBV9, the J gene TRBJ2-2; weak D call: TRBD2 (6 bases). The CDR3 is made up of 15 amino acids. Germline V gives CDR1 SGDLS, CDR2 YYNGEE. The V gene lost 0 bases and the J gene lost 7 bases, with 13 bases spanning the gap. The CDR3 spells CASSVDVGDFGELFF. The CDR3 DNA reads as TGTGCCAGCAGCGTAGATGTTGGGGACTTCGGGGAGCTGTTTTTT.

This clone was observed a single time. The V call is TRBV7-8, the J call TRBJ2-7; tentative D call: TRBD1 (6 bases). V was trimmed by 4 bases and J by 2 bases, leaving 9 bases between them. This CDR3 region has 13 residues. CDR1 and CDR2 from the germline V gene are SGHVS and FQNEAQ. CDR3 in amino acids: CASSSRDTYEQYF. DNA for the CDR3: TGTGCCAGCAGCTCCCGGGACACCTACGAGCAGTACTTC.

This chain joins TRBV10-3 and TRBJ2-5; 10 bases map to TRBD1. Germline CDR1 is ENHRY and CDR2 is SYGVKD. V was clipped by 8 bases and J by 2 bases; unmatched bases: 5. This CDR3 is built from 14 residues. This chain's CDR3 is CAISDRGSQETQYF. DNA for the CDR3: TGTGCCATCTCGGACAGGGGGTCTCAAGAGACCCAGTACTTC.